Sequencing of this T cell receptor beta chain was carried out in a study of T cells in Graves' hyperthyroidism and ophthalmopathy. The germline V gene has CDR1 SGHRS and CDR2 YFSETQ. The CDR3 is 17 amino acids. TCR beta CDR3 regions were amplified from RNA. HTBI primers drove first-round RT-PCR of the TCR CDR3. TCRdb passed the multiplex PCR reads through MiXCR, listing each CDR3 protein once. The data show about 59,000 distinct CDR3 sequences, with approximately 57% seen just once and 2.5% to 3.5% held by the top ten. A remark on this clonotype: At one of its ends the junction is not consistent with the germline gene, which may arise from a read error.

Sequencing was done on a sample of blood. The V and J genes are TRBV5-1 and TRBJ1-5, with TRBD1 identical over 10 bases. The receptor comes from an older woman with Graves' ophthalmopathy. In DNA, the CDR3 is TGCGCCAGCAGCGTGAAATACCGGGACAGGGGCAATCGGCCCCAGCATTTT. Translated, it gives CASSVKYRDRGNRPQHF.